The present T cell receptor beta chain was sequenced within a study of T cell repertoires in cytomegalovirus infection. This clonotype has ten or more counts. Its antigen remains unknown. TCRdb recomputed calls from the reads with MiXCR, one row per CDR3 protein. The data hold roughly 730,000 distinct CDR3 sequences, with about 33% observed a single time. This specimen consisted of cultured PBMCs, obtained from culture after CMV antigen stimulation. The origin of this receptor is a human donor in good health (CMV status not recorded). Some clones in this sample may be carry-over from other donors' samples.

In DNA, the CDR3 is TGTGCCAGCAGCTTATCCAGGACGGAGAACACTGAAGCTTTCTTT. It yields the protein CASSLSRTENTEAFF. The rearrangement joins TRBV7-2 to TRBJ1-1; D is unclear. V gave up 2 bases and J gave up 1 base, with 11 bases separating them. CDR3 size: 15 residues. Germline V gene sequence: CDR1 SGHTA, CDR2 FQGNSA.